The 21 T cell receptor beta chains listed next were all sequenced from one sample in a study of blood T cell repertoires in COVID-19. The method was immunoSEQ multiplex PCR; TCRdb's version includes in-frame clones alone and lacks a portion of them. The sample has a few hundred thousand clones, approximately 81% seen once. The sample comprised PBMCs or T cells enriched from blood (not recorded which). The receptors originated from a woman in her forties or fifties who had been exposed to COVID-19.

This clone was recorded a few times. This chain links TRBV18 with TRBJ2-4, with D possibly being TRBD1 (6 bases). This CDR3 contains 16 residues. Trimming stripped 3 bases from V and 3 bases from J, with 15 bases between. From germline, CDR1 is KGHSH and CDR2 LQKENI. CDR3 in DNA: TGTGCCAGCTCACCGAATACAGGGTATGGCAAAAACATTCAGTACTTC. It specifies CASSPNTGYGKNIQYF.

V is TRBV7-3 and J is TRBJ1-1, with D perhaps matching TRBD1 (6 bases). CDR3 length: 16 residues. V was shortened by 2 bases and J by 0 bases, with 13 bases between the two germline ends. Germline V lookup: CDR1 SGHTA, CDR2 FQGTGA. The DNA of the CDR3 is TGTGCCAGCAGCTTAGGGTCCAGGGGTTTGAACACTGAAGCTTTCTTT. This sequence encodes CASSLGSRGLNTEAFF.

This chain joins TRBV7-9 and TRBJ2-5, with 7 positions matching TRBD2. CDR1 is SEHNR and CDR2 is FQNEAQ in the germline V gene (reference sequence). The CDR3 has 15 amino acids. V was clipped by 5 bases and J by 1 base; unmatched bases: 7. DNA for the CDR3: TGTGCCAGCAGCCCAAGTGGGGGGGGCCAAGAGACCCAGTACTTC. This gives the protein CASSPSGGGQETQYF.

The rearrangement joins TRBV19 to TRBJ1-2; D unclear. Germline CDR1 reads LNHDA; CDR2 reads SQIVND (reference sequence). Trimming left V 10 bases short and J 0 bases short, with 18 bases between. This CDR3 comprises 15 residues. The CDR3 sequence: CATREGGHANYGYTF. The CDR3 DNA sequence: TGTGCCACAAGGGAGGGAGGGCACGCTAACTATGGCTACACCTTC.

The CDR3 DNA is TGTGCCAGCAGCCAACGACAGGGGTTTCACTACGAGCAGTACTTC. It yields the protein CASSQRQGFHYEQYF. The genes are TRBV14 and TRBJ2-7, with TRBD1 identical over 8 bases. V lost 2 bases and J lost 3; bases outside the gene matches: 6. Germline CDR1 is SGHDN and CDR2 is FVKESK. The CDR3 covers 15 residues.

The V and J genes are TRBV10-1 and TRBJ1-2, with a tentative D call TRBD1 (5 bases). Looked up from germline, CDR1 is WNHNN and CDR2 is SYGVQD (reference sequence). The CDR3 has 19 residues. Trimming stripped 7 bases from V and 8 bases from J, with 35 bases between. The CDR3 spells CASKQDRRKSPPFHGGYTF. The CDR3 DNA sequence: TGCGCCAGCAAACAGGACCGTCGCAAGTCCCCCCCATTTCACGGGGGCTACACCTTC.

This chain uses TRBV11-2 with TRBJ2-7, with D possibly matching TRBD1 (6 bases). Trimming removed 3 bases at V and 1 base at J, with 10 bases between. This CDR3 spans 14 amino acids. Germline CDR1 is SGHAT and CDR2 is FQNNGV. CDR3 amino acids: CASSFLRGSYEQYF. The CDR3 DNA follows: TGTGCCAGCAGCTTCCTCAGGGGATCCTACGAGCAGTACTTC.

CDR3 in amino acids: CASSLQGNYQPQHF. The CDR3, as DNA: TGTGCCAGCAGCCTACAGGGTAATTACCAGCCCCAGCATTTT. The chain joins TRBV16 to TRBJ1-5; D perhaps matches TRBD1 (6 bases). Trimming removed 4 bases from V and 7 bases from J, with 14 bases in between. The CDR3 covers 14 residues. Germline assignment: CDR1 KGHSY and CDR2 FQNENV.

This clone came up once. The chain joins TRBV6-4 to TRBJ1-2; 7 bases line up with TRBD1. Germline CDR1 and CDR2: MRHNA and SNTAGT. Germline trimming cut 4 bases from V and 7 bases from J; bases unmatched to any gene: 6. This CDR3 spans 13 amino acids. The CDR3: CASSGPTGSGYTF. The CDR3 DNA sequence: TGTGCCAGCAGTGGACCGACAGGGTCTGGCTACACCTTC.

The rearrangement uses TRBV24-1 and TRBJ1-4; 10 bases align to TRBD1. The CDR3 loop spans 17 amino acids. The V gene's germline CDR1 is KGHDR and CDR2 SFDVKD. J lost 3 bases, V lost 3 bases, and 6 bases had no gene match. CDR3 residues: CATSDPRQGAANEKLFF. In DNA form, the CDR3 reads TGTGCCACCAGTGATCCCAGACAGGGGGCGGCTAATGAAAAACTGTTTTTT.

This clone was seen only once. This chain uses TRBV12-5 with TRBJ2-1; maybe TRBD2 (5 bases). This CDR3 spans 18 amino acids. Trimming removed 1 base from V and 0 bases from J, with 16 bases in between. Germline V gene lookup returns CDR1 LGHNT and CDR2 FRNRAP. The CDR3, as DNA: TGTGCTAGTGGTTTGGCCCTACTAGACTTTAACTCCTACAATGAGCAGTTCTTC. It specifies CASGLALLDFNSYNEQFF.

This clone was detected only a few times. This CDR3 is CSVPDSRGGYTF. The CDR3 nucleotides read TGCAGCGTTCCGGACAGCCGGGGTGGCTACACCTTC. The chain carries TRBV29-1 and TRBJ1-2; weak D call: TRBD1 (6 bases). There are 12 residues in the CDR3. Trimming left V 5 bases short and J 7 bases short, with 14 bases between. Germline V gene lookup returns CDR1 SQVTM and CDR2 ANQGSEA.

V is TRBV21-1 and J is TRBJ2-3; the DNA was not used to check the table's D call, TRBD1. TRBV21-1 is assigned pseudogene status. CDR3 size: 19 residues. The CDR3 DNA reads as TGTGCCAGCAGCAAATCTGAAACCCACGGGACAACTAGCACAGATACGCAGTATTTT. It specifies CASSKSETHGTTSTDTQYF.

V and J are TRBV11-2 and TRBJ1-2; D unclear. Germline V lookup: CDR1 SGHAT, CDR2 FQNNGV. The CDR3 length is 16 residues. V was cut by 0 bases and J by 4 bases, with 15 bases left in between. CDR3 nucleotides: TGTGCCAGCAGCTTAGATCTGAGAGCCTCACTCTATGGCTACACCTTC. Encoded protein: CASSLDLRASLYGYTF.

The V gene is TRBV4-3, the J gene TRBJ1-2; 11 nucleotides agree with TRBD1. The trim removed 1 base at V and 6 bases at J, leaving 4 bases unmatched. The CDR3 sequence is 15 residues long. Germline V gene sequence: CDR1 LGHNA, CDR2 YSLEER. The CDR3: CASSQVGTGGNGYTF. The CDR3 DNA reads as TGCGCCAGCAGCCAAGTGGGGACAGGGGGGAATGGCTACACCTTC.

The V gene is TRBV7-9, the J gene TRBJ2-2; a possible D gene is TRBD1 (6 bases). In germline, CDR1 is SEHNR, CDR2 FQNEAQ (reference sequence). Trimming cost V 5 bases and J 4 bases, with 14 bases left between them. This CDR3 is 15 amino acids long. The CDR3 region has the DNA TGTGCCAGCAGCATACGAGACAGGAGCACCGGGGAGCTGTTTTTT. Translating it yields CASSIRDRSTGELFF.

This clone was counted a few times. The V gene is TRBV27, the J gene TRBJ2-7, with 12 bases matching TRBD2. Germline CDR1 reads MNHEY; CDR2 reads SMNVEV (reference sequence). J was trimmed by 6 bases and V by 11 bases; bases with no gene match: 8. This CDR3 has 13 residues. CDR3 sequence reads: CASTGLAGSEQYF. The CDR3 coding sequence is TGTGCCTCGACTGGACTAGCGGGGAGCGAGCAGTACTTC.

This chain joins TRBV6-2 or TRBV6-3 and TRBJ1-5; the D is unclear. Trimming left V 2 bases short and J 0 bases short, with 14 bases between. Germline V gene lookup returns CDR1 MNHEY and CDR2 SVGEGT. This CDR3 comprises 17 residues. The CDR3, as DNA: TGTGCCAGCAGTTACACGTCAGGCGCGGGTAGCAATCAGCCCCAGCATTTT. Translating gives CASSYTSGAGSNQPQHF.

The chain combines TRBV9 with TRBJ1-4, with TRBD1 identical over 10 bases. V lost 2 bases and J lost 5; bases outside the gene matches: 3. Per the germline V gene, CDR1 is SGDLS and CDR2 is YYNGEE. The CDR3 is 15 residues long. The CDR3 protein is CASSVRTGGNEKLFF. CDR3 DNA sequence: TGTGCCAGCAGCGTTAGGACAGGGGGGAATGAAAAACTGTTTTTT.

In the case of this clone: Other nucleotide sequences from this sample produce the same CDR3. The rearrangement uses TRBV19 and TRBJ1-1; the match to TRBD1 covers 11 bases. The CDR3 is made up of 14 amino acids. After removal of 4 bases from V and 4 bases from J, the junction contained 2 bases not matched to a gene. In germline, CDR1 is LNHDA, CDR2 SQIVND (reference sequence). CDR3 residues: CASSTGTGGTEAFF. Written as DNA, the CDR3 is TGTGCCAGTAGTACCGGGACAGGGGGCACTGAAGCTTTCTTT.

This clone has a single count. The gene calls are TRBV5-1 and TRBJ1-2; 9 nucleotides line up with TRBD1. The V gene's germline CDR1 is SGHRS and CDR2 YFSETQ. V was pared by 3 bases and J by 7 bases, with 10 bases of the junction left unmatched. This CDR3 has 15 amino acids. The CDR3 DNA reads as TGCGCCAGCAGCTCACTACAGGGGGCAGGCGGTGGCTACACCTTC. It specifies CASSSLQGAGGGYTF.